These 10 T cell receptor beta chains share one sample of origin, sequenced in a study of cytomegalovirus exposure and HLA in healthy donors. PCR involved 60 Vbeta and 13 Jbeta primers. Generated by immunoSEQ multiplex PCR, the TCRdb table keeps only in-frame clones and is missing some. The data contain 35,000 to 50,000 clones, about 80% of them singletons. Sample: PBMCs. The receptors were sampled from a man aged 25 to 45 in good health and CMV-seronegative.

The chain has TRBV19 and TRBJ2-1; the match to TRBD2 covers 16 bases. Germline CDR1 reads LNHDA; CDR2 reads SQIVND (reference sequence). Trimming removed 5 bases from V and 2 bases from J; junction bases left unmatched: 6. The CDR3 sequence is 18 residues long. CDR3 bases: TGTGCCAGTAGTGTGGGGACTAGCGGGAGGGGGACCTACAATGAGCAGTTCTTC. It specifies CASSVGTSGRGTYNEQFF.

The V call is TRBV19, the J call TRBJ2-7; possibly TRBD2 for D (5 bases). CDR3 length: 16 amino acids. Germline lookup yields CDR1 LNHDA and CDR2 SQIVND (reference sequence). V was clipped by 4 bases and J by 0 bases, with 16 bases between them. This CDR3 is CASSSAGGDYSYEQYF. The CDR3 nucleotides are TGTGCCAGTAGTAGTGCGGGTGGCGACTACTCCTACGAGCAGTACTTC.

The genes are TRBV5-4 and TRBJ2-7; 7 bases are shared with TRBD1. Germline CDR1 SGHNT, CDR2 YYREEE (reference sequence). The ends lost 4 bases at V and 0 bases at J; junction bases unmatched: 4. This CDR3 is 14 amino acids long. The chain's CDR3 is CASSARDSSYEQYF. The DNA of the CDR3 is TGTGCCAGCAGCGCCAGGGACAGCTCCTACGAGCAGTACTTC.

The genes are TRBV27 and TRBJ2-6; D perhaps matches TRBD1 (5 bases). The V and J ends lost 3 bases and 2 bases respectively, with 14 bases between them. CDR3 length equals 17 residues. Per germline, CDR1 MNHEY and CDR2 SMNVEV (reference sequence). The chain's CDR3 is CASSLRQGTPGANVLTF. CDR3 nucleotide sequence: TGTGCCAGCAGTTTGAGGCAGGGAACTCCTGGGGCCAACGTCCTGACTTTC. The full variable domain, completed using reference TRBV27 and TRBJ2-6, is EAQVTQNPRYLITVTGKKLTVTCSQNMNHEYMSWYRQDPGLGLRQIYYSMNVEVTDKGDVPEGYKVSRKEKRNFPLILESPSPNQTSLYFCASSLRQGTPGANVLTFGAGSRLTVL.

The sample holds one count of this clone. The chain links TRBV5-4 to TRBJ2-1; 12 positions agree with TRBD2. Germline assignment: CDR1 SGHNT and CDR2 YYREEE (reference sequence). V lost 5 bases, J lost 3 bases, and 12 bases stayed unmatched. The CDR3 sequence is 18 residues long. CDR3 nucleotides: TGTGCCAGCAGTTCCCCGAGTACGGGACTAGCGGGCTACAATGAGCAGTTCTTC. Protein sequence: CASSSPSTGLAGYNEQFF.

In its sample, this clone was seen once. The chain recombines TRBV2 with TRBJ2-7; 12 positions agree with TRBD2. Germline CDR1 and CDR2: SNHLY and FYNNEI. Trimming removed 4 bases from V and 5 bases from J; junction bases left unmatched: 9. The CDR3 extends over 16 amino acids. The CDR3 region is CASSVGLAGSIHEQYF. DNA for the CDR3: TGTGCCAGCAGTGTGGGACTAGCGGGTAGTATCCACGAGCAGTACTTC.

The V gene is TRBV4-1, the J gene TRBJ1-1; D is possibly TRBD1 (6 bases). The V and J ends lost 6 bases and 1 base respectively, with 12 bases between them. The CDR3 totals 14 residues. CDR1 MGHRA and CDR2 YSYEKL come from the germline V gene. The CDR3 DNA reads TGCGCCAGCAGAGGACAGCTGAAGAACACTGAAGCTTTCTTT. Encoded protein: CASRGQLKNTEAFF.

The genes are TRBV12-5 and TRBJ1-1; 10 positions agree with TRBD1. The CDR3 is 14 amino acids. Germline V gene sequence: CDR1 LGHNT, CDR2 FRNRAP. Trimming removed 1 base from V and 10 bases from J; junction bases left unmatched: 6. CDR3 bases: TGTGCTAGTGGTTTGGAAGGTCGGACAGGGGGAGCTTTCTTT. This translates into CASGLEGRTGGAFF.

CDR3 amino acids: CASSLPPLYEQYF. For the CDR3, the DNA is TGCGCCAGCAGCCTCCCCCCTCTCTACGAGCAGTACTTC. The genes are TRBV5-1 and TRBJ2-7, with unresolved D. Germline CDR1 reads SGHRS; CDR2 reads YFSETQ. The CDR3 loop spans 13 amino acids. V dropped 4 bases and J dropped 3 bases, with 11 bases sitting between them.

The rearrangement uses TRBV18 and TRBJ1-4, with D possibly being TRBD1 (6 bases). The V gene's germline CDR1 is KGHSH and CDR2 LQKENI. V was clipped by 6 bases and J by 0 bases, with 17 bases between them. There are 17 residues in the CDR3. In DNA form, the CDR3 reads TGTGCCAGCTCTGGCCGGGGGGCGTATTCAACTAATGAAAAACTGTTTTTT. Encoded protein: CASSGRGAYSTNEKLFF.